The 20 T cell receptor beta chains below all came from one sample that was sequenced in a study of vaccination effects on CD4 cells after COVID-19. Here immunoSEQ multiplex PCR was the method, and the copy in TCRdb shows in-frame clones only, minus some. This table has nearly 45,000 clones, 75% appearing once. After expansion with viral peptide pools in the ViraFEST assay, antigen-specific CD4+ T cells were sequenced. Following culture for around 10 days, CD4+ T cells were isolated. Infection with SARS-CoV-2 occurred in the person between March and December 2020, and PCR confirmed it. No antigen has been assigned to these receptors. The sequencing used CD4+ T cells from PBMCs cultured with a peptide pool, collected before COVID-19 vaccination. The receptors were gathered from a human donor who had a prior SARS-CoV-2 infection.

This clone was observed a single time. The chain employs TRBV4-3 and TRBJ2-3; 9 bases match TRBD2. Per germline, CDR1 LGHNA and CDR2 YSLEER. Losses at the gene ends were 4 bases for V and 5 bases for J; bases not matched to a gene: 22. The CDR3 is 20 residues long. CDR3 sequence (DNA): TGCGCCAGCAGCCCACACTTGGCTAGCGGGATCGTTTACCGAGGAGATACGCAGTATTTT. It is translated as CASSPHLASGIVYRGDTQYF.

This clone was counted only a few times. CDR3 sequence: CASSQVTDGVAFF. DNA of the CDR3: TGCGCCAGCAGCCAAGTGACGGATGGTGTAGCTTTCTTT. The chain carries TRBV4-1 and TRBJ1-1, with D hard to call. The length of the CDR3 is 13 residues. The germline CDR1 and CDR2 sequences are MGHRA and YSYEKL. Trimming took off 1 base at V and 10 bases at J, with 13 bases between the two ends.

In its sample, this clone was seen a few times. The chain uses TRBV4-2 and TRBJ2-7; 12 positions agree with TRBD2. Germline values: CDR1 LGHNA, CDR2 YNFKEQ. This CDR3 contains 15 residues. V trimming: 2 bases; J trimming: 2 bases; junction bases outside the gene matches: 1. The CDR3 loop reads CASSQRLAGAYEQYF. The CDR3 DNA sequence: TGTGCCAGCAGCCAAAGACTAGCGGGAGCCTACGAGCAGTACTTC.

The rearrangement uses TRBV7-8 and TRBJ2-3; no clear D gene. CDR3 size: 15 residues. V gave up 8 bases and J gave up 1 base, with 16 bases separating them. Germline loops: CDR1 SGHVS, CDR2 FQNEAQ. CDR3: CASGKYRGRTDTQYF. The CDR3, as DNA: TGTGCCAGCGGAAAATACCGCGGTCGCACAGATACGCAGTATTTT.

The J gene is TRBJ1-1, the V gene TRBV6-5, with D uncertain. This CDR3 is built from 14 residues. Germline V gene data show CDR1 as MNHEY and CDR2 as SVGAGI. V was shortened by 8 bases and J by 3 bases, with 16 bases between the two germline ends. As DNA, the CDR3 is TGTGCCAGCCGCTTGGGATCTCGGTACACTGAAGCTTTCTTT. Translating it yields CASRLGSRYTEAFF.

This sequence joins TRBV20-1 and TRBJ2-3; D not resolved. The CDR3 runs to 15 residues. Germline loops: CDR1 DFQATT, CDR2 SNEGSKA (reference sequence). V gave up 3 bases and J gave up 0 bases, with 13 bases separating them. The CDR3 region has the DNA TGCAGTGCTAGTGACCACGAAACTAGCACAGATACGCAGTATTTT. Translating gives CSASDHETSTDTQYF.

The V and J genes are TRBV7-8 and TRBJ2-5, with 8 bases fitting TRBD2. J lost 5 bases, V lost 1 base, and 6 bases had no gene match. CDR3 length equals 15 residues. Germline V gives CDR1 SGHVS, CDR2 FQNEAQ. The CDR3 here is CASSLVFGGAETQYF. CDR3 sequence (DNA): TGTGCCAGCAGCTTAGTTTTCGGGGGGGCGGAGACCCAGTACTTC.

The J gene is TRBJ1-6, the V gene TRBV19; the match to TRBD1 covers 7 bases. The germline V gene encodes CDR1 LNHDA and CDR2 SQIVND (reference sequence). The CDR3 is made up of 15 amino acids. The V and J ends lost 4 bases and 10 bases, in that order; junction bases with no gene match: 10. The chain's CDR3 is CASSKLRDSASPLHF. As DNA, the CDR3 is TGTGCCAGTAGTAAGCTGCGGGACAGCGCATCACCCCTCCACTTT. The entire variable domain, with the rest obtained from reference TRBV19 and TRBJ1-6, is as follows: DGGITQSPKYLFRKEGQNVTLSCEQNLNHDAMYWYRQDPGQGLRLIYYSQIVNDFQKGDIAEGYSVSREKKESFPLTVTSAQKNPTAFYLCASSKLRDSASPLHFGNGTRLTVT.

The V gene is TRBV5-1, the J gene TRBJ2-3, with D unresolved. V was clipped by 2 bases and J by 6 bases, with 7 bases between them. CDR1 and CDR2 (germline): SGHRS, YFSETQ. The CDR3 runs to 12 residues. Here the CDR3 DNA reads TGCGCCAGCAGCTTTGGAGAGGATACGCAGTATTTT. Protein sequence: CASSFGEDTQYF.

The V and J genes are TRBV7-9 and TRBJ2-1, with 7 bases aligning to TRBD2. The CDR3 length is 15 residues. Germline loops: CDR1 SEHNR, CDR2 FQNEAQ (reference sequence). CDR3 nucleotide sequence: TGTGCAGCCGGTCATTTTGGGGGGGGAGAGAATGAGCAGTTCTTC. Protein: CAAGHFGGGENEQFF.

The chain recombines TRBV7-9 with TRBJ2-5; D is unresolved. Germline lookup yields CDR1 SEHNR and CDR2 FQNEAQ (reference sequence). Trimming shortened V by 2 bases and J by 1 base, and 14 bases separated the two germline ends. CDR3 length equals 16 residues. The CDR3: CASSLNLGWGQETQYF. CDR3 nucleotides: TGTGCCAGCAGCTTAAATCTAGGGTGGGGCCAAGAGACCCAGTACTTC.

The chain links TRBV6-2 or TRBV6-3 to TRBJ2-5; TRBD2 aligns across 8 bases. The germline V gene has CDR1 MNHEY and CDR2 SVGEGT. The trim removed 0 bases at V and 5 bases at J, leaving 11 bases unmatched. The CDR3 totals 17 residues. Written as DNA, the CDR3 is TGTGCCAGCAGTTACTCGATACGGGGGGGAGATATGGAGACCCAGTACTTC. The encoded protein is CASSYSIRGGDMETQYF.

The rearrangement joins TRBV27 to TRBJ2-7; TRBD1 is a possible D gene (5 bases). Germline V gene sequence: CDR1 MNHEY, CDR2 SMNVEV (reference sequence). V dropped 5 bases and J dropped 6 bases, with 17 bases sitting between them. This CDR3 comprises 14 residues. Here the CDR3 reads CASSTSWQGGEQYF. The CDR3 region has the DNA TGTGCCAGCAGTACATCCTGGCAGGGCGGCGAGCAGTACTTC.

This clone was counted between two and nine times. The chain links TRBV18 to TRBJ1-1; the D is unclear. Germline V CDR1 and CDR2: KGHSH, LQKENI. The ends were cut back, 1 base at V and 6 bases at J, with 9 bases in the middle. The CDR3 contains 13 residues. The CDR3 nucleotides are TGTGCCAGCTCACCACTCGGGTCGGCTGAAGCTTTCTTT. Amino acids: CASSPLGSAEAFF.

This clone has only a few counts. The CDR3 loop reads CASSIQTALNTGELFF. The CDR3 region has the DNA TGTGCCAGCAGCATCCAGACAGCGCTGAACACCGGGGAGCTGTTTTTT. The rearrangement links TRBV5-6 to TRBJ2-2; perhaps TRBD1 as D (5 bases). The CDR3 has 16 residues. Trimming cost V 4 bases and J 1 base, with 14 bases left between them. CDR1 is SGHDT, CDR2 YYEEEE, per germline.

This clone showed up just once. The chain has TRBV9 and TRBJ1-3, with a possible D match to TRBD1 (6 bases). Germline-derived CDR1 and CDR2 are SGDLS and YYNGEE. This CDR3 region has 16 residues. V was clipped by 0 bases and J by 0 bases, with 10 bases between them. This CDR3 reads CASSVGGQSSGNTIYF. CDR3 DNA sequence: TGTGCCAGCAGCGTAGGCGGACAGAGCTCTGGAAACACCATATATTTT.

This clone was found a few times. The gene calls are TRBV5-1 and TRBJ2-3, with 7 positions matching TRBD2. The CDR3 consists of 14 residues. Germline V gives CDR1 SGHRS, CDR2 YFSETQ. V trimming: 0 bases; J trimming: 5 bases; junction bases outside the gene matches: 3. The CDR3 DNA reads TGCGCCAGCAGCTTGGGCGGGGAGGGAGATACGCAGTATTTT. It specifies CASSLGGEGDTQYF.

The rearrangement links TRBV11-1 to TRBJ2-5; 7 bases map to TRBD2. V shed 5 bases and J 5 bases; nucleotides not matched to a gene: 5. The CDR3 is 13 residues long. Germline V gene lookup returns CDR1 SGHAT and CDR2 FQDESV (reference sequence). The CDR3 nucleotides are TGTGCCAGCAGCAAGCGGGATGGGGAGACCCAGTACTTC. Residues: CASSKRDGETQYF. Full variable domain (rest looked up from reference TRBV11-1 and TRBJ2-5): EAEVAQSPRYKITEKSQAVAFWCDPISGHATLYWYRQILGQGPELLVQFQDESVVDDSQLPKDRFSAERLKGVDSTLKIQPAELGDSAMYLCASSKRDGETQYFGPGTRLLVL.

The V call is TRBV7-2, the J call TRBJ1-1, with D unclear. CDR3 length equals 15 residues. Trimming removed 5 bases at V and 6 bases at J, with 19 bases between. Per the germline V gene, CDR1 is SGHTA and CDR2 is FQGNSA. Here the CDR3 reads CASSARGGPRAEAFF. For the CDR3, the DNA is TGTGCCAGCAGCGCCCGGGGAGGGCCGCGGGCTGAAGCTTTCTTT.

The chain combines TRBV5-1 with TRBJ2-7; 16 bases map to TRBD2. The CDR3 totals 16 residues. J was trimmed by 6 bases and V by 4 bases; bases with no gene match: 7. Germline CDR1 SGHRS, CDR2 YFSETQ. This CDR3 is CASSRYGTSGGAEQYF. The CDR3 coding sequence is TGCGCCAGCAGCAGGTACGGGACTAGCGGGGGGGCCGAGCAGTACTTC.